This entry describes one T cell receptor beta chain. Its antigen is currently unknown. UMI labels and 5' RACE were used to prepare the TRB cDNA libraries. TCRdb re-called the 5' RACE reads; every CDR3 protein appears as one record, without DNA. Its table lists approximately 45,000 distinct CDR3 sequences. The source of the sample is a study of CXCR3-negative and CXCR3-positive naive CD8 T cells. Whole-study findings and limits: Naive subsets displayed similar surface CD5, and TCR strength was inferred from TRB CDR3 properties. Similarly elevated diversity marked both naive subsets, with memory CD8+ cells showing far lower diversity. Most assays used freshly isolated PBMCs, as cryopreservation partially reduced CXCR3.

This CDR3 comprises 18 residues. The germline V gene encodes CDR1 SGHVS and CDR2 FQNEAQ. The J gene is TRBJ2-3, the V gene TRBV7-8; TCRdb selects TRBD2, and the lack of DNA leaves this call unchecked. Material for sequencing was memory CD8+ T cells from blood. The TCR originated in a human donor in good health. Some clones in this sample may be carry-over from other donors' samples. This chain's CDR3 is CASSRGTSGASSTDTQYF.